The rows below give T cell receptor beta chains drawn from one sample of a study of cytomegalovirus exposure and HLA in healthy donors. Here immunoSEQ multiplex PCR was the method, and the copy in TCRdb shows in-frame clones only, minus some. This table has some 50,000 clones, approximately 95% appearing once. The specimen sequenced was PBMCs. These receptors all stem from a young woman in good health and CMV-seronegative. The CDR3 runs from the conserved cysteine through the conserved F or W. D genes are given only for firm matches. Rows may omit the clone size; those that give it use once, few, many or a size class.

V gene	D gene	J gene	CDR3 length	clone size	CDR3 protein	CDR3 DNA
TRBV2	TRBD1	TRBJ1-5	15	-	CASSIGRGPNQPQHF	TGTGCCAGCAGTATCGGCAGGGGGCCTAATCAGCCCCAGCATTTT
TRBV6-4	-	TRBJ2-3	15	-	CASSDKVGASDTQYF	TGTGCCAGCAGTGACAAGGTGGGGGCTTCGGATACGCAGTATTTT
TRBV20-1	-	TRBJ1-2	11	-	CSASISYGYTF	TGCAGTGCTAGTATTAGCTATGGCTACACCTTC
TRBV25-1	TRBD2	TRBJ2-1	15	-	CASSATSGVNNEQFF	TGTGCCAGCAGCGCGACTAGCGGGGTTAACAATGAGCAGTTCTTC
TRBV5-1	-	TRBJ1-3	15	-	CASSLDMSSGNTIYF	TGCGCCAGCAGCTTAGACATGAGCTCTGGAAACACCATATATTTT
TRBV7-2	TRBD2	TRBJ2-1	15	-	CASSLGAGGYNEQFF	TGTGCCAGCAGCTTAGGAGCGGGGGGGTACAATGAGCAGTTCTTC
TRBV19	-	TRBJ2-2	16	-	CASSMGQGANTGELFF	TGTGCCAGTAGTATGGGGCAGGGTGCGAACACCGGGGAGCTGTTTTTT
TRBV20-1	-	TRBJ2-1	11	-	CSATGYNEQFF	TGCAGTGCTACGGGATACAATGAGCAGTTCTTC
TRBV10-3	TRBD2	TRBJ2-1	15	-	CATETRLAGSNEQFF	TGTGCCACAGAGACCCGACTAGCGGGATCCAATGAGCAGTTCTTC
TRBV19	TRBD1	TRBJ1-2	13	-	CASSIGQGEGYTF	TGTGCCAGTAGTATAGGACAGGGTGAAGGCTACACCTTC
TRBV4-3	TRBD1	TRBJ2-1	14	-	CASRRGQKYNEQFF	TGCGCCAGCAGGAGGGGACAGAAGTACAATGAGCAGTTCTTC
TRBV10-3	TRBD1	TRBJ2-5	16	-	CAISVGQGAGEETQYF	TGTGCCATCAGCGTCGGACAGGGGGCCGGAGAAGAGACCCAGTACTTC
TRBV30	TRBD1	TRBJ2-5	14	few	CAYVKEQGLETQYF	TGTGCCTACGTGAAAGAACAGGGGCTGGAGACCCAGTACTTC
TRBV20-1	-	TRBJ2-1	11	-	CSALLMGEQFF	TGCAGTGCTTTATTGATGGGCGAGCAGTTCTTC
TRBV6-5	-	TRBJ1-2	14	-	CASSYSGFQEGYTF	TGTGCCAGCAGTTACTCCGGGTTCCAAGAAGGCTACACCTTC
TRBV11-3	-	TRBJ2-7	13	once	CASSLGQTYEQYF	TGTGCCAGCAGCTTAGGACAGACCTACGAGCAGTACTTC
TRBV7-3	-	TRBJ2-3	15	-	CASSEAPGGSDTQYF	TGTGCCAGCAGCGAGGCGCCCGGGGGATCGGATACGCAGTATTTT
TRBV9	-	TRBJ1-3	14	-	CASTPTGYGNTIYF	TGTGCCAGCACCCCAACAGGGTATGGAAACACCATATATTTT
TRBV27	-	TRBJ2-5	12	-	CATGHLGETQYF	TGTGCCACCGGACATTTGGGGGAGACCCAGTACTTC
TRBV27	-	TRBJ1-4	15	-	CASSLTRGANEKLFF	TGTGCCAGCAGTTTGACCCGGGGGGCTAATGAAAAACTGTTTTTT
TRBV29-1	-	TRBJ2-7	12	-	CSAAGRGYEQYF	TGCAGCGCCGCGGGCAGGGGCTACGAGCAGTACTTC
TRBV5-5	-	TRBJ1-1	14	-	CASSLATVNTEAFF	TGTGCCAGCAGCTTGGCGACAGTCAACACTGAAGCTTTCTTT
TRBV19	TRBD1	TRBJ1-6	13	-	CASIGQGNSPLHF	TGTGCCAGCATCGGACAGGGGAATTCACCCCTCCACTTT
TRBV5-6	TRBD2	TRBJ2-1	16	-	CASSRRTSALYNEQFF	TGTGCCAGCAGCCGGAGAACTAGCGCCCTCTACAATGAGCAGTTCTTC
TRBV5-4	-	TRBJ2-1	13	-	CASSLGQRNEQFF	TGTGCCAGCAGCTTGGGACAGAGGAATGAGCAGTTCTTC
TRBV2	TRBD1	TRBJ1-2	15	-	CASSRETGKPYGYTF	TGTGCCAGCAGTCGAGAGACAGGGAAGCCCTATGGCTACACCTTC
TRBV5-6	-	TRBJ1-2	16	-	CASSFRGWGRSYGYTF	TGTGCCAGCAGCTTTAGGGGCTGGGGGCGAAGCTATGGCTACACCTTC
TRBV28	-	TRBJ1-4	16	-	CASSLLTKTNNEKLFF	TGTGCCAGCAGTTTATTAACAAAAACTAATAATGAAAAACTGTTTTTT
TRBV9	-	TRBJ1-5	14	-	CASSVEGGNQPQHF	TGTGCCAGCAGCGTAGAGGGAGGCAATCAGCCCCAGCATTTT
TRBV7-2	-	TRBJ1-2	14	-	CASSLTTITYGYTF	TGTGCCAGCAGCTTAACCACAATTACCTATGGCTACACCTTC
TRBV4-3	TRBD1	TRBJ2-2	16	-	CASSRGQGYSTGELFF	TGCGCCAGCAGCCGGGGACAGGGTTATTCCACCGGGGAGCTGTTTTTT
TRBV15	-	TRBJ1-2	18	once	CATSRDVRGPPTNYGYTF	TGTGCCACCAGCAGAGATGTCAGGGGCCCACCTACTAACTATGGCTACACCTTC
TRBV7-9	TRBD1	TRBJ2-7	15	-	CASSLSRDSSYEQYF	TGTGCCAGCAGTCTCAGCCGGGACAGCTCCTACGAGCAGTACTTC
TRBV7-2	TRBD1	TRBJ1-2	14	-	CASRLTGTGNGYTF	TGTGCCAGCAGGTTAACCGGGACAGGGAATGGCTACACCTTC
TRBV27	TRBD1	TRBJ2-3	15	once	CASSFWDRVTDTQYF	TGTGCCAGCAGTTTCTGGGACAGGGTAACAGATACGCAGTATTTT
TRBV19	-	TRBJ1-5	14	-	CASSLRQYNQPQHF	TGTGCCAGTAGTCTCCGACAGTACAATCAGCCCCAGCATTTT
TRBV11-3	-	TRBJ2-1	12	-	CASSLSGREQFF	TGTGCCAGCAGCTTATCTGGCCGAGAGCAGTTCTTC
TRBV4-1	-	TRBJ2-1	13	-	CASSLYRVGEQFF	TGCGCCAGCAGCCTATACAGGGTTGGCGAGCAGTTCTTC
TRBV2	TRBD1	TRBJ2-5	13	-	CASGQGQGETQYF	TGTGCCAGCGGACAAGGACAGGGAGAGACCCAGTACTTC
TRBV2	-	TRBJ2-3	13	-	CASSFQGTDTQYF	TGTGCCAGCAGTTTTCAGGGGACAGATACGCAGTATTTT
TRBV19	TRBD1	TRBJ1-2	14	-	CASSVDRGNYGYTF	TGTGCCAGTAGTGTGGACAGGGGTAACTATGGCTACACCTTC
TRBV9	-	TRBJ1-2	15	-	CASSVAFEAGYGYTF	TGTGCCAGCAGCGTAGCTTTTGAGGCGGGATATGGCTACACCTTC
TRBV27	-	TRBJ1-1	16	-	CASSLWGGSPNTEAFF	TGTGCCAGCAGTTTATGGGGAGGGTCACCGAACACTGAAGCTTTCTTT
TRBV9	-	TRBJ2-5	15	-	CASSLGGRQRETQYF	TGTGCCAGCAGCCTAGGGGGGAGGCAGAGGGAGACCCAGTACTTC
TRBV10-1	TRBD2	TRBJ2-3	18	-	CASSESIIAGGPPDTQYF	TGCGCCAGCAGTGAGTCGATTATAGCGGGAGGGCCTCCAGATACGCAGTATTTT
TRBV7-8	TRBD1	TRBJ2-1	14	-	CASSPGTGLYEQFF	TGTGCCAGCAGCCCCGGGACAGGGTTGTATGAGCAGTTCTTC
TRBV19	-	TRBJ1-1	11	-	CASKWGAEAFF	TGTGCCAGTAAGTGGGGAGCTGAAGCTTTCTTT
TRBV7-7	-	TRBJ2-3	14	-	CASSLETSGDTQYF	TGTGCCAGCAGCTTAGAAACTTCGGGAGATACGCAGTATTTT
TRBV7-9	-	TRBJ2-2	16	-	CASSSPPGKNTGELFF	TGTGCCAGCAGCTCGCCCCCAGGGAAGAACACCGGGGAGCTGTTTTTT
TRBV30	-	TRBJ1-2	13	-	CAWKERGGGGYTF	TGTGCCTGGAAAGAACGGGGTGGTGGTGGCTACACCTTC
TRBV7-8	-	TRBJ2-2	15	-	CASSLGTGRTGELFF	TGTGCCAGCAGCTTAGGGACCGGGAGAACCGGGGAGCTGTTTTTT
TRBV29-1	TRBD2	TRBJ2-3	14	-	CSVRTSSSTDTQYF	TGCAGCGTTCGGACTAGCTCTAGCACAGATACGCAGTATTTT
TRBV5-1	-	TRBJ2-1	15	once	CASSLSGTSYNEQFF	TGCGCCAGCAGCTTGTCCGGGACATCGTACAATGAGCAGTTCTTC
TRBV27	-	TRBJ1-4	16	-	CASRQGGRWANEKLFF	TGTGCCAGCAGACAAGGGGGAAGGTGGGCTAATGAAAAACTGTTTTTT
TRBV11-3	TRBD2	TRBJ2-1	19	-	CASSLRRGIAGGPHNEQFF	TGTGCCAGCAGCCTTCGCCGGGGGATAGCGGGGGGGCCCCACAATGAGCAGTTCTTC
TRBV6-5	TRBD1	TRBJ2-1	14	-	CASSSPGQGSEQFF	TGTGCCAGCAGTTCGCCGGGACAGGGTAGTGAGCAGTTCTTC
TRBV2	-	TRBJ1-5	13	once	CASRDYSNQPQHF	TGTGCCAGCAGGGACTATAGCAATCAGCCCCAGCATTTT